Listed below are T cell receptor beta chains from one sample, sequenced in a study of blood T cell repertoires in COVID-19. Profiling relied on immunoSEQ multiplex PCR, and the TCRdb table lists in-frame clones only, not all of them. This table holds about 130,000 clones, approximately 88% found once. Sequenced: peripheral blood. The receptors were gathered from a man aged 50-60 years with acute or convalescent COVID-19. CDR3s leave out the opening cysteine and the closing phenylalanine or tryptophan. Fields, in order: V gene, J gene, CDR3 protein.

>TRBV5-6|TRBJ1-1
ASSFDIRLPNTEAF
>TRBV28|TRBJ2-1
ASSTSGRAYNEQF
>TRBV7-2|TRBJ2-1
ASSLTSGVYNEQF
>TRBV10-3|TRBJ2-1
AVKRDPSGNEQF
>TRBV5-1|TRBJ2-3
ASSLGGGRLSTDTQY
>TRBV6-2/TRBV6-3|TRBJ1-1
ASSIYTEAF
>TRBV7-9|TRBJ1-5
ASSSRQGNQPQH
>TRBV3-1/TRBV3-2|TRBJ2-5
ASSHGTSGNGKTQY
>TRBV6-6|TRBJ1-4
ASRRQGVGEKLF
>TRBV28|TRBJ2-1
ASSLQGRGDEQF
>TRBV19|TRBJ1-4
ASSSRRKLF
>TRBV7-9|TRBJ1-4
ASSPSGEKLF
>TRBV5-4|TRBJ2-3
ASSLVMAVSPADTQY
>TRBV11-2|TRBJ2-7
ASSLGLAGGFEQY
>TRBV2|TRBJ2-7
ASRPTSGPWGEQY
>TRBV19|TRBJ1-6
ASGPTGTTGSPLH
>TRBV5-6|TRBJ2-2
ASTAPRGGRAGGELF
>TRBV10-3|TRBJ1-1
AISQTEGRVNTEAF
>TRBV28|TRBJ1-3
ASTGSGNTIY
>TRBV2|TRBJ1-2
ASSPSGYGYT
>TRBV10-3|TRBJ1-2
AISRDSLGGYT
>TRBV29-1|TRBJ1-2
SARGGEWNYGYT
>TRBV2|TRBJ2-5
ASSGASGGARQETQY
>TRBV28|TRBJ1-2
ASSLGQGVGYT
>TRBV5-1|TRBJ2-6
ASDTGGAGANVLT
>TRBV6-5|TRBJ2-3
ASSYSLSTDTQY
>TRBV7-2|TRBJ1-2
ASSLDRGWIENYGYT
>TRBV6-6|TRBJ1-1
EYIGQLNTEAF
>TRBV30|TRBJ1-3
AWSAGSGNTIY
>TRBV28|TRBJ2-5
ASSGPGTGGKETQY
>TRBV10-2|TRBJ1-5
ASSDHRVGDQPQH
>TRBV20-1|TRBJ1-1
SPPPLTEAF
>TRBV6-5|TRBJ2-5
ASRLAGQETQY
>TRBV27|TRBJ1-2
ASKPGFNYGYT
>TRBV5-1|TRBJ2-7
ASSLATGGFYEQY
>TRBV4-1|TRBJ1-2
ASSHRQGGGYT
>TRBV12-3/TRBV12-4|TRBJ1-3
ASMRGGGNTIY
>TRBV6-5|TRBJ2-5
ASSQDSGGVETQY
>TRBV10-3|TRBJ2-7
AISASPAVAYEQY
>TRBV5-6|TRBJ1-4
ASTRQGVGEKLF
>TRBV12-3/TRBV12-4|TRBJ1-4
ASSRRANEKLF
>TRBV12-3/TRBV12-4|TRBJ1-1
ASSGEGTEAF
>TRBV24-1|TRBJ2-2
ATSDRDRGNTGELF
>TRBV20-1|TRBJ1-5
SASYGDQPQH
>TRBV9|TRBJ2-1
ASSVGTSGSGTYNEQF
>TRBV10-1|TRBJ1-3
ASSLGSGSGNTIY
>TRBV18|TRBJ1-1
ASSPPGSSRDTEAF
>TRBV11-3|TRBJ2-1
ASSLDGGTYNEQF
>TRBV4-2|TRBJ2-1
ASSQAGVRTYNEQF
>TRBV5-6|TRBJ1-1
ASSFKVTGRNTEAF
>TRBV4-2|TRBJ1-1
ASSQAQGAMNTEAF
>TRBV27|TRBJ1-1
ASSPLPIRGGTEAF
>TRBV4-2|TRBJ2-2
ASSQDAGGTGELF
>TRBV9|TRBJ1-4
ASSVQGGNEKLF
>TRBV28|TRBJ1-6
ASSLSPGSRPALH